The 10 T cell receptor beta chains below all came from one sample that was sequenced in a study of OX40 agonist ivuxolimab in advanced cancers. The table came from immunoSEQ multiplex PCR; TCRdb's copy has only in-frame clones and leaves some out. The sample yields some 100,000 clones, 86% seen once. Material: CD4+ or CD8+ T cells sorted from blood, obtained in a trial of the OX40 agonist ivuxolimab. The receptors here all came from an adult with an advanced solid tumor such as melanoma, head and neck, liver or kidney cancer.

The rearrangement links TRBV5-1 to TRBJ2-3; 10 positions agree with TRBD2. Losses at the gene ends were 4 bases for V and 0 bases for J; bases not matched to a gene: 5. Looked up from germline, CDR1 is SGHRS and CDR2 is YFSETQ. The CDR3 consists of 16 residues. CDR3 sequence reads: CASSPWTSGSTDTQYF. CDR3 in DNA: TGCGCCAGCAGCCCATGGACTAGCGGAAGCACAGATACGCAGTATTTT.

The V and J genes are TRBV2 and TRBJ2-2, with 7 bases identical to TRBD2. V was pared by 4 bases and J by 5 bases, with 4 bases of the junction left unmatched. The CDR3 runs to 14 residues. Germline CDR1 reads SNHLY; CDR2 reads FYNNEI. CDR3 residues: CASSGQGGTGELFF. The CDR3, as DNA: TGTGCCAGCAGTGGGCAGGGAGGGACCGGGGAGCTGTTTTTT.

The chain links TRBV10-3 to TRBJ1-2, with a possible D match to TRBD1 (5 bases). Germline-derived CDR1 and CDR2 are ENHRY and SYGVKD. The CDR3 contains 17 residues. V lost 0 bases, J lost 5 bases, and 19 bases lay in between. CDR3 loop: CAISESYTGLGIYGYTF. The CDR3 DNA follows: TGTGCCATCAGTGAGTCTTACACAGGTCTGGGTATATATGGCTACACCTTC.

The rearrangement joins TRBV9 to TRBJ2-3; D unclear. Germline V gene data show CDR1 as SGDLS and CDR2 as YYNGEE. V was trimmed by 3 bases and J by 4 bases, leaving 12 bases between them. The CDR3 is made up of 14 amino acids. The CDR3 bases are TGTGCCAGCAGCGGAAAAAAGGGCCCAGATACGCAGTATTTT. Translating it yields CASSGKKGPDTQYF.

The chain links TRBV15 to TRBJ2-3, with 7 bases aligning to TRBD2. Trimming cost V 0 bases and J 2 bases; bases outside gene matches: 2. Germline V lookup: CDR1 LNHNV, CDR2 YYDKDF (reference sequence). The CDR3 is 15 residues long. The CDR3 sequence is CATSRERLATDTQYF. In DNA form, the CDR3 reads TGTGCCACCAGCAGAGAGCGACTAGCCACAGATACGCAGTATTTT.

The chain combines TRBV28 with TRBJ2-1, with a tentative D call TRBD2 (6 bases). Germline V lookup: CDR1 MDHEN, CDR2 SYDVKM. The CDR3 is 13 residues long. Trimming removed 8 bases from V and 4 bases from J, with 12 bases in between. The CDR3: CASVGLTYNEQFF. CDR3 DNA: TGTGCCAGCGTGGGACTTACGTACAATGAGCAGTTCTTC.

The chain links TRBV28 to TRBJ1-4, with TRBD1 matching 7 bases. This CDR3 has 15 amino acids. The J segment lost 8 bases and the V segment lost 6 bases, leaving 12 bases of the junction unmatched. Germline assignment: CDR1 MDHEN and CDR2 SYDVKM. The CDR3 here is CASSRGGRGWEKLFF. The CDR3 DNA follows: TGTGCCAGCAGCCGGGGAGGCAGGGGGTGGGAAAAACTGTTTTTT.

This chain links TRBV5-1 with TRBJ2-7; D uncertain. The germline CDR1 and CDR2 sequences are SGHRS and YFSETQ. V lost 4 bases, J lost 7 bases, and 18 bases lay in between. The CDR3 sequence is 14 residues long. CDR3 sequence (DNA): TGCGCCAGCAGCCCCGCGCCACCAACGAGGGAGCAGTACTTC. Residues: CASSPAPPTREQYF.

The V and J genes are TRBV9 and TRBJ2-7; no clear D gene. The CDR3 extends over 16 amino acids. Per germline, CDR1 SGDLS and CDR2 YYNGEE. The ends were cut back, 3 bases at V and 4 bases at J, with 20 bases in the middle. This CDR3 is CASSERGATTKYEQYF. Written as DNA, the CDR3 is TGTGCCAGCAGCGAGAGAGGTGCGACCACCAAATACGAGCAGTACTTC.

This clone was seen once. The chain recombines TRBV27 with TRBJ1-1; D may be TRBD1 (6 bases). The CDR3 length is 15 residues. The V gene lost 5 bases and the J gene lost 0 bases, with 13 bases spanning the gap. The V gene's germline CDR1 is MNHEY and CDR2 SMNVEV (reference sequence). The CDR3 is CASSVGRGLNTEAFF. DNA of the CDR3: TGTGCCAGCAGTGTAGGCAGGGGACTGAACACTGAAGCTTTCTTT.